These T cell receptor beta chains were read from a single sample in a study of somatic mutations in cytotoxic T cells in rheumatoid arthritis. Sequencing used immunoSEQ multiplex PCR; TCRdb keeps in-frame clones, though not all of them. The sample lists some 29,000 clones, 70% to 90% seen once, with about 10% in the top ten. What was sequenced was CD8+ T cells sorted from blood. Receptors were obtained from an adult with rheumatoid arthritis. Both conserved end residues are part of each CDR3. The order of the fields is V gene, J gene, D gene, clone size, CDR3 DNA, CDR3 protein. The D gene is left open where the match is weak. Clone size is shown for a subset of rows, as once, few, many or a class of expanded clone.

v_call: TRBV27; j_call: TRBJ2-4; d_call: TRBD1; clone_size: NA; cdr3_nt: TGTGCCAGCAGTCTGACAGGGCACCCCTTAGCCAAAAACATTCAGTACTTC; cdr3_aa: CASSLTGHPLAKNIQYF
v_call: TRBV27; j_call: TRBJ1-5; d_call: NA; clone_size: NA; cdr3_nt: TGTGCCAGCAGTTTTGGGCGGGTTGGGTCAGCGAATCAGCCCCAGCATTTT; cdr3_aa: CASSFGRVGSANQPQHF
v_call: TRBV19; j_call: TRBJ1-1; d_call: NA; clone_size: few; cdr3_nt: TGTGCCAGTAGTATGCGGGCTTCTTGGGAAGCTTTCTTT; cdr3_aa: CASSMRASWEAFF
v_call: TRBV27; j_call: TRBJ2-3; d_call: TRBD1; clone_size: NA; cdr3_nt: TGTGCCAGTCGGACAGGGGTTTTGATAGGTACGCAGTATTTT; cdr3_aa: CASRTGVLIGTQYF
v_call: TRBV28; j_call: TRBJ2-7; d_call: NA; clone_size: NA; cdr3_nt: TGTGCCAGCAAGTTTACCCCGGGAGAGCAGTACTTC; cdr3_aa: CASKFTPGEQYF
v_call: TRBV7-3; j_call: TRBJ2-2; d_call: TRBD2; clone_size: few; cdr3_nt: TGTGCCAGCAGCTTAGGGGGACTAGCCATGACTGAGCTGTTTTTT; cdr3_aa: CASSLGGLAMTELFF
v_call: TRBV7-2; j_call: TRBJ2-1; d_call: NA; clone_size: NA; cdr3_nt: TGTGCCAGCAGCTCGCTTATTTGGGGGGAGTTCTTC; cdr3_aa: CASSSLIWGEFF
v_call: TRBV4-3; j_call: TRBJ2-7; d_call: NA; clone_size: NA; cdr3_nt: TGCGCCAGCAGCCAAGAAGAGGGGTCCTCCTACGAGCAGTACTTC; cdr3_aa: CASSQEEGSSYEQYF
v_call: TRBV5-4; j_call: TRBJ1-2; d_call: TRBD1; clone_size: NA; cdr3_nt: TGTGCCAGCAGAGAAGGCGGACAGGGAATCAGTGGCTACACCTTC; cdr3_aa: CASREGGQGISGYTF
v_call: TRBV7-3; j_call: TRBJ2-7; d_call: TRBD2; clone_size: once; cdr3_nt: TGTGCCAGCAGCTTAGCTAGCGGGTACTCCTACGAGCAGTACTTC; cdr3_aa: CASSLASGYSYEQYF
v_call: TRBV27; j_call: TRBJ2-2; d_call: NA; clone_size: NA; cdr3_nt: TGTGCCAGCAGTACCCAGGGCGCCGGGGAGCTGTTTTTT; cdr3_aa: CASSTQGAGELFF
v_call: TRBV7-8; j_call: TRBJ2-1; d_call: NA; clone_size: NA; cdr3_nt: TGTGCCAGCAGCCGGTTAGGGTCCTACAATGAGCAGTTCTTC; cdr3_aa: CASSRLGSYNEQFF
v_call: TRBV18; j_call: TRBJ2-2; d_call: TRBD1; clone_size: NA; cdr3_nt: TGTGCCAGCTCACCTGGACAGGGATCGACCGGGGAGCTGTTTTTT; cdr3_aa: CASSPGQGSTGELFF
v_call: TRBV4-1; j_call: TRBJ2-1; d_call: TRBD2; clone_size: NA; cdr3_nt: TGCGCCAGCAGCCATCTAGCGGGGGGAACCGAGCAGTTCTTC; cdr3_aa: CASSHLAGGTEQFF
v_call: TRBV6-6; j_call: TRBJ2-7; d_call: TRBD1; clone_size: NA; cdr3_nt: TGTGCCAGCAGCCTTAACAGGGGTTCGGCCTACGAGCAGTACTTC; cdr3_aa: CASSLNRGSAYEQYF
v_call: TRBV19; j_call: TRBJ2-5; d_call: NA; clone_size: NA; cdr3_nt: TGTGCCAGTAGTATAGGAACGGGTGGGGAGACCCAGTACTTC; cdr3_aa: CASSIGTGGETQYF
v_call: TRBV10-1; j_call: TRBJ2-7; d_call: NA; clone_size: few; cdr3_nt: TGCGCCAGCAGTGGGGGGGACTACGAGCAGTACTTC; cdr3_aa: CASSGGDYEQYF
v_call: TRBV19; j_call: TRBJ2-3; d_call: TRBD2; clone_size: NA; cdr3_nt: TGTGCCAGTAGTATAGAAGCGGGGGTCCGGGATACGCAGTATTTT; cdr3_aa: CASSIEAGVRDTQYF
v_call: TRBV18; j_call: TRBJ1-2; d_call: TRBD1; clone_size: NA; cdr3_nt: TGTGCCAGCTCACCGGGCAGGGGGGACTATGGCTACACCTTC; cdr3_aa: CASSPGRGDYGYTF
v_call: TRBV7-9; j_call: TRBJ1-1; d_call: NA; clone_size: NA; cdr3_nt: TGTGCCAGCAGCTTAGTGACTCATCCGAACACTGAAGCTTTCTTT; cdr3_aa: CASSLVTHPNTEAFF
v_call: TRBV7-2; j_call: TRBJ2-3; d_call: NA; clone_size: once; cdr3_nt: TGTGCCAGCAGCTTAGTTCCCTATGGGATTAGCACAGATACGCAGTATTTT; cdr3_aa: CASSLVPYGISTDTQYF
v_call: TRBV7-9; j_call: TRBJ1-5; d_call: NA; clone_size: NA; cdr3_nt: TGTGCCAGCAGCTTGACCGGGGCCGGACCGGTACAGCCCCAGCATTTT; cdr3_aa: CASSLTGAGPVQPQHF
v_call: TRBV30; j_call: TRBJ2-7; d_call: TRBD2; clone_size: few; cdr3_nt: TGTGCCTGTTATAGCGGGAGAGTCGACGAGCAGTACTTC; cdr3_aa: CACYSGRVDEQYF
v_call: TRBV9; j_call: TRBJ2-3; d_call: NA; clone_size: NA; cdr3_nt: TGTGCCAGCAGCGTAGGTGGGACAGATACGCAGTATTTT; cdr3_aa: CASSVGGTDTQYF
v_call: TRBV11-2; j_call: TRBJ2-1; d_call: NA; clone_size: NA; cdr3_nt: TGTGCCAGCAGCTTAGCGCGGGGTGGGGAACAGGAGCAGTTCTTC; cdr3_aa: CASSLARGGEQEQFF
v_call: TRBV5-1; j_call: TRBJ2-7; d_call: NA; clone_size: NA; cdr3_nt: TGCGCCAGCAGCTTGGCTCAGGGCCACGGGGAGCAGTACTTC; cdr3_aa: CASSLAQGHGEQYF
v_call: TRBV5-5; j_call: TRBJ1-5; d_call: NA; clone_size: NA; cdr3_nt: TGTGCCAGCAGCTTGCGGCAGGCCTCTAGCAATCAGCCCCAGCATTTT; cdr3_aa: CASSLRQASSNQPQHF
v_call: TRBV30; j_call: TRBJ2-2; d_call: NA; clone_size: NA; cdr3_nt: TGTGCCTGGAGTGAACACCTGGACCCGAAGAACACCGGGGAGCTGTTTTTT; cdr3_aa: CAWSEHLDPKNTGELFF
v_call: TRBV7-2; j_call: TRBJ2-3; d_call: NA; clone_size: once; cdr3_nt: TGTGCCAGCAGCTTCGGGGGTCCGCTCACAGATACGCAGTATTTT; cdr3_aa: CASSFGGPLTDTQYF
v_call: TRBV28; j_call: TRBJ2-7; d_call: NA; clone_size: NA; cdr3_nt: TGTGCCAGCAGCAAGGGACTGTCGGACGAGCAGTACTTC; cdr3_aa: CASSKGLSDEQYF
v_call: TRBV18; j_call: TRBJ2-7; d_call: NA; clone_size: NA; cdr3_nt: TGTGCCAGCTCCACCCCATCGACAGCCTCCTACGAGCAGTACTTC; cdr3_aa: CASSTPSTASYEQYF
v_call: TRBV6-1; j_call: TRBJ2-7; d_call: TRBD2; clone_size: NA; cdr3_nt: TGTGCCAGCAGTGAACCGGAGCTAGCGGGGATTTTCTACGAGCAGTACTTC; cdr3_aa: CASSEPELAGIFYEQYF
v_call: TRBV13; j_call: TRBJ1-6; d_call: NA; clone_size: few; cdr3_nt: TGTGCCAGCAGCTTAGGAGGGACCTTAGAGGTACCCCTCCACTTT; cdr3_aa: CASSLGGTLEVPLHF
v_call: TRBV9; j_call: TRBJ2-3; d_call: TRBD2; clone_size: NA; cdr3_nt: TGTGCCAGCAGCGTAAAGAGTAGCGGGACAGATACGCAGTATTTT; cdr3_aa: CASSVKSSGTDTQYF
v_call: TRBV19; j_call: TRBJ1-1; d_call: TRBD1; clone_size: few; cdr3_nt: TGTGCCAGTACCCCGGGACAGGGCTTTAGGGGGGCTTTCTTT; cdr3_aa: CASTPGQGFRGAFF
v_call: TRBV15; j_call: TRBJ2-2; d_call: TRBD1; clone_size: NA; cdr3_nt: TGTGCCACCAGCGACCGGGACAGGGGGCTTGGCGGGGAGCTGTTTTTT; cdr3_aa: CATSDRDRGLGGELFF
v_call: TRBV2; j_call: TRBJ2-7; d_call: TRBD2; clone_size: few; cdr3_nt: TGTGCCACTTACGCCGGGACTAGCGGGTTCTACGAGCAGTACTTC; cdr3_aa: CATYAGTSGFYEQYF